Below are 11 T cell receptor beta chains sequenced from a single sample in a study of blood T cell repertoires in COVID-19. TCRdb's table, derived via immunoSEQ multiplex PCR, lists solely in-frame clones and lacks some. The data hold some 300,000 clones, with 90% observed a single time. Material for sequencing was peripheral blood. The receptor source for this set is a woman between 35 and 50 years old with COVID-19, enrolled during active disease.

This chain uses TRBV18 with TRBJ2-7, with D perhaps TRBD1 (6 bases). Germline V CDR1 and CDR2: KGHSH, LQKENI. V was clipped by 3 bases and J by 6 bases, with 15 bases between them. This CDR3 has 14 amino acids. CDR3 region: CASSPINREGEQYF. The CDR3 nucleotides read TGTGCCAGCTCACCGATCAACAGGGAAGGCGAGCAGTACTTC.

This clone was seen a single time. V is TRBV23-1 and J is TRBJ1-1, with D possibly being TRBD1 (5 bases). TRBV23-1 is annotated as an ORF whose role is uncertain. The V gene lost 4 bases and the J gene lost 1 base, with 25 bases spanning the gap. The CDR3 loop spans 19 amino acids. The CDR3 is CASSRPDCGATYGNTEAFF. The CDR3 bases are TGCGCCAGCAGTCGCCCCGACTGCGGGGCGACATATGGGAACACTGAAGCTTTCTTT.

This clone was found once. This chain joins TRBV28 and TRBJ2-1; weak D call: TRBD2 (5 bases). The CDR3 length is 15 residues. Germline values: CDR1 MDHEN, CDR2 SYDVKM. V dropped 7 bases and J dropped 5 bases, with 18 bases sitting between them. CDR3 loop: CASTIGAGRNNEQFF. CDR3 DNA sequence: TGTGCCAGCACCATTGGTGCGGGCCGTAACAATGAGCAGTTCTTC.

This chain joins TRBV6-5 and TRBJ1-4; D gene unclear. This CDR3 has 14 amino acids. Per germline, CDR1 MNHEY and CDR2 SVGAGI. V shed 9 bases and J shed 5 bases, with 16 bases lying between them. CDR3 in amino acids: CASMNMGPNEKLFF. The CDR3 coding sequence is TGTGCCAGTATGAATATGGGCCCCAATGAAAAACTGTTTTTT.

The V gene is TRBV14, the J gene TRBJ1-1; 8 bases agree with TRBD1. CDR1 and CDR2 from the germline V gene are SGHDN and FVKESK. CDR3 length equals 15 residues. J was trimmed by 5 bases and V by 1 base; bases with no gene match: 6. The CDR3 nucleotides are TGTGCCAGCAGCCAAGGCAGGGGGCGGTGGACTGAAGCTTTCTTT. Protein sequence: CASSQGRGRWTEAFF.

The chain uses TRBV9 and TRBJ2-7, with TRBD1 identical over 9 bases. CDR1 is SGDLS, CDR2 YYNGEE, per germline. The CDR3 contains 15 residues. Trimming cost V 4 bases and J 4 bases; bases outside gene matches: 9. The CDR3, as DNA: TGTGCCAGCAGCCCCTTAGGGGGACAGGGTTACGAGCAGTACTTC. Translation gives CASSPLGGQGYEQYF. Complete variable domain (other parts from reference TRBV9 and TRBJ2-7): DSGVTQTPKHLITATGQRVTLRCSPRSGDLSVYWYQQSLDQGLQFLIQYYNGEERAKGNILERFSAQQFPDLHSELNLSSLELGDSALYFCASSPLGGQGYEQYFGPGTRLTVT.

This clone appeared once. CDR3 bases: TGTGCCAGTACAAGGGGACAGGTCAACTCTGGGGCCAACGTCCTGACTTTC. This translates into CASTRGQVNSGANVLTF. The V gene is TRBV19, the J gene TRBJ2-6; 8 nucleotides align to TRBD1. V shed 7 bases and J 0 bases; nucleotides not matched to a gene: 8. The CDR3 has 17 amino acids. Looked up from germline, CDR1 is LNHDA and CDR2 is SQIVND (reference sequence).

Written as DNA, the CDR3 is TGTGCCAGCAGTTCGCGGGGGGAGCAGTACTTC. Translation: CASSSRGEQYF. The V call is TRBV6-5, the J call TRBJ2-7, with 7 bases matching TRBD2. With V trimmed by 4 bases and J by 7 bases, 1 base remained unmatched. CDR1 MNHEY and CDR2 SVGAGI come from the germline V gene. The CDR3 is 11 residues long.

The chain employs TRBV25-1 and TRBJ2-2; D not certain. V gave up 4 bases and J gave up 4 bases, with 4 bases separating them. Germline V CDR1 and CDR2: MGHDK, SYGVNS. The CDR3 runs to 12 residues. The CDR3 DNA reads TGTGCCAGCAGTGGACTCACCGGGGAGCTGTTTTTT. Translating it yields CASSGLTGELFF.

This clone was observed a few times. CDR3 protein: CASNFNRADTGELFF. CDR3 in DNA: TGTGCCAGTAATTTTAACAGGGCTGACACCGGGGAGCTGTTTTTT. V gene TRBV19 combines with J gene TRBJ2-2; a possible D gene is TRBD1 (6 bases). In germline, CDR1 is LNHDA, CDR2 SQIVND (reference sequence). Trimming cost V 7 bases and J 3 bases, with 15 bases left between them. The length of the CDR3 is 15 residues.

This chain connects TRBV4-3 to TRBJ1-2; maybe TRBD1 (6 bases). Trimming took 2 bases from V and 3 from J, leaving 10 bases between them. CDR3 size: 14 residues. Germline V gives CDR1 LGHNA, CDR2 YSLEER. CDR3 amino acids: CASSQNTGHYGYTF. CDR3 sequence (DNA): TGCGCCAGCAGCCAAAATACAGGGCACTATGGCTACACCTTC.